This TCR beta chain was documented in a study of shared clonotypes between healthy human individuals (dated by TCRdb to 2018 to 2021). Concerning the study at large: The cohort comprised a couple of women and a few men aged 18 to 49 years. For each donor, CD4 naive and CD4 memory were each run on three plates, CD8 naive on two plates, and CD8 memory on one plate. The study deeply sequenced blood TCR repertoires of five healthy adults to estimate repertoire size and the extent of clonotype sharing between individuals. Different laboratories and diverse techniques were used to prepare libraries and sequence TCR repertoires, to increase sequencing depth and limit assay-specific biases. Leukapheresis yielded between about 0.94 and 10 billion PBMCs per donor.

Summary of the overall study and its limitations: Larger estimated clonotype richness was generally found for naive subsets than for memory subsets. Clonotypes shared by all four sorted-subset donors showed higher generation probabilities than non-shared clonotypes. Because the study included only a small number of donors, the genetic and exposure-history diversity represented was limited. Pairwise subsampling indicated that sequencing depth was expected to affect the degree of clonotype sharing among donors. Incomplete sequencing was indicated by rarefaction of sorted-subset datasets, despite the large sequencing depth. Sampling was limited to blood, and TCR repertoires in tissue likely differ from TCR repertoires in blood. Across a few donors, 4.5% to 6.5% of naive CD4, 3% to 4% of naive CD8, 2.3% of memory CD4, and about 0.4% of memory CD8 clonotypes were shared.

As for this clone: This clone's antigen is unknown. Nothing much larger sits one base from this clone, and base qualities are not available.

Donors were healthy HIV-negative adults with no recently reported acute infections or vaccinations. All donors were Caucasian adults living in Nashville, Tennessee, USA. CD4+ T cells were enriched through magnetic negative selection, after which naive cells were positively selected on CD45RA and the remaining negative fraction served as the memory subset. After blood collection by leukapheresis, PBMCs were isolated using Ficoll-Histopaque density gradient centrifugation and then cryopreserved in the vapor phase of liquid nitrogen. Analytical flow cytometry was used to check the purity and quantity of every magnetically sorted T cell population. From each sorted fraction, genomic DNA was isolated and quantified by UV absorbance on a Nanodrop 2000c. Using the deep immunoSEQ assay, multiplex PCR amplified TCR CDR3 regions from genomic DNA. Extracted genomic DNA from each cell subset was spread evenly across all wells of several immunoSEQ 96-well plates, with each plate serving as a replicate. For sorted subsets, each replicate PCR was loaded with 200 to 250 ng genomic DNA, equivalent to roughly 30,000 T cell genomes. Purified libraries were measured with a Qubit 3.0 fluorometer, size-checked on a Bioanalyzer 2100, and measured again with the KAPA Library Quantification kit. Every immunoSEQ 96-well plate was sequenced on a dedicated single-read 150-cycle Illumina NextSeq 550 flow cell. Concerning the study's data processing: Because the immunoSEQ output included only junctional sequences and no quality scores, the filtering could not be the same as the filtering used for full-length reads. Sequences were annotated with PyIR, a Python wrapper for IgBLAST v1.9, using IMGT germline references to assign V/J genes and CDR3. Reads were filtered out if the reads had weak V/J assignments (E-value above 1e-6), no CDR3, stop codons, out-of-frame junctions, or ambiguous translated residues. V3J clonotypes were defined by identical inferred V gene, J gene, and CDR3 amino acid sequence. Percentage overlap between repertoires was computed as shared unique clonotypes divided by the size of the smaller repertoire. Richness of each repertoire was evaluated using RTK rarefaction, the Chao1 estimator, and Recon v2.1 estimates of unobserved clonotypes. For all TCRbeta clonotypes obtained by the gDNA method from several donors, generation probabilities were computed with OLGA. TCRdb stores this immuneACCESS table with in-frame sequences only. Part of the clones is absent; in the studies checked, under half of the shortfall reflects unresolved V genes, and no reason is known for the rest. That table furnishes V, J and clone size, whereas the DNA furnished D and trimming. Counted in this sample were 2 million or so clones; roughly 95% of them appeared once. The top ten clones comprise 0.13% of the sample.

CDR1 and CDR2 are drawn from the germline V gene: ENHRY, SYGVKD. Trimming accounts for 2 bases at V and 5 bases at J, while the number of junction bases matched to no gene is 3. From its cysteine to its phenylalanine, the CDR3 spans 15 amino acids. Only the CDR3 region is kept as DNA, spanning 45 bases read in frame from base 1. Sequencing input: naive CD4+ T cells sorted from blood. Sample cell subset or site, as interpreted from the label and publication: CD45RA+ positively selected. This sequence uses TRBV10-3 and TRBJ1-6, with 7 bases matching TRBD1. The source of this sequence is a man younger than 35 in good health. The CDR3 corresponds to CAISEATGNNSPLHF. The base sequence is TGTGCCATCAGTGAGGCGACAGGGAATAATTCACCCCTCCACTTT.